This T cell receptor (beta chain) was captured in a study of blood T cell repertoires in COVID-19 (dated by TCRdb to 2020 to 2022). Concerning the study at large: The collaborator samples originated in the United States, Italy and Spain and spanned the acute and convalescent phases of COVID-19. The prospective study material was composed of cDNA or gDNA derived from T cells, B-cell-depleted T cells, or PBMCs. The dataset comprised deeply sampled blood TCRbeta repertoires from subjects exposed to, actively infected with, or recovered from COVID-19. The repertoires were released in a freely available public database meant as a resource for research on the immune response to SARS-CoV-2. The samples were drawn from the first 160 participants of the ongoing ImmuneRACE study and from over a thousand subjects provided by 6 global collaborators. A de-identified subject ID, COVID-19 status, age in years and sex were almost always included in the sample metadata. Where available, HLA class I and class II types were obtained from metadata supplied by the sample provider rather than from assay-based typing.

Taken from cysteine to phenylalanine, the CDR3 has 13 residues. Only the CDR3 DNA is retained, 39 bases long and in frame from the first base. V and J lose 10 bases and 5 bases, and a span of 15 bases separates them. CDR1 and CDR2 are read off the germline V gene as MDHEN and SYDVKM. A second Seattle source provided samples from volunteer blood donors who had recovered from COVID-19. The collaborating institutions used their own protocols to collect whole blood in K2EDTA tubes. For TCRbeta analysis, collaborators shipped samples as frozen whole blood, isolated PBMCs, or DNA extracted from either of those sample types. Study-wide conclusions, independent of this receptor: The quantity of clinical and demographic metadata differed by source and by participant and was supplied without curation.

With regard to this clone: What this receptor recognizes is not known. No base quality information exists; no much larger clone differs at one position.

TCRbeta CDR3 regions were amplified from genomic DNA using the immunoSEQ Assay, a bias-controlled multiplex PCR. In the authors' own workflow: Within the assay, amplification of reference gene primers was used to estimate how many nucleated cells each sample contained. To quantify the absolute abundance of each unique TCRbeta CDR3 rearrangement, sequence reads were collapsed and filtered. For each sample, productive Simpson clonality was calculated as the square root of Simpson's diversity index over productive rearrangements. TCRdb retrieved this table from immuneACCESS and kept in-frame rearrangements only. Not all clones are present; in checked studies, unresolved V genes account for under half, and no reason is known for the remainder. That table furnishes V, J and clone size, whereas the DNA furnished D and trimming. This sample has around 250,000 clones in its table, and roughly nine tenths of those were observed once. 0.94% of the sample comes from the top ten.

The chain is assembled from TRBV28 and TRBJ2-1; no D gene call is confident. The TCR originated in a woman in her 40s who had recovered from COVID-19. Sequenced input: peripheral blood. The CDR3 has the sequence CATWYVGDNEQFF. The nucleotide sequence is TGTGCCACGTGGTATGTCGGAGACAATGAGCAGTTCTTC.